The sequence of this T cell receptor (beta chain) was determined in a study of regulatory T cells in long-lasting Graves disease. Noted time point: newly diagnosed GD, antithyroid drugs for less than 3 months. Extracted PBMC RNA gave rise to the TCR library. J gave up 3 bases and V 1 base, and 5 bases lay outside the gene matches. The CDR3 spans 16 residues. Germline V gives CDR1 GTSNPN, CDR2 SVGIG (reference sequence). Researchers made TCR beta libraries by using iRepertoire HTBI primers and running Arm-PCR on CDR3 regions. From the multiplex PCR reads, TCRdb called clonotypes with MiXCR, one entry per CDR3 protein. The repertoire has about 400,000 distinct CDR3 sequences, over 12% of them found once; the top ten carry under 9%. These data were also reused for a study on T cells in Graves' hyperthyroidism and ophthalmopathy.

This clonotype originated in a woman between 40 and 50 years old with Graves disease. The starting material was peripheral blood mononuclear cells (PBMCs), obtained at new diagnosis, from a patient treated with antithyroid drugs. The chain links TRBV30 to TRBJ2-7; TRBD2 matches 14 bases. CDR3 loop: CAWSGGTSGSLYEQYF. The CDR3 bases are TGTGCCTGGAGTGGAGGGACTAGCGGGAGTCTCTACGAGCAGTACTTC.